Each of the 18 T cell receptor beta chains below was sequenced from the same sample in a study of CD8 T cells in Susac syndrome. RNA amounts of 0.5 to 1 ug underwent reverse transcription with random hexamers. TCRdb reprocessed the immunoSEQ multiplex PCR reads with MiXCR, giving one entry per CDR3 protein. This table has about 210,000 distinct CDR3 sequences, approximately 95% appearing once. What was sequenced was CD4+ T cells from PBMCs. Source of these receptors: a human donor with multiple sclerosis.

This sequence joins TRBV27 and TRBJ2-7; TRBD1 might be the D (6 bases). V shed 5 bases and J shed 1 base, with 15 bases lying between them. From germline, CDR1 is MNHEY and CDR2 SMNVEV (reference sequence). The length of the CDR3 is 15 residues. In DNA, the CDR3 is TGTGCCAGCAGTATCCGCCCACAGGGTTCCTACGAGCAGTACTTC. Protein: CASSIRPQGSYEQYF.

The chain carries TRBV5-1 and TRBJ2-3, with D perhaps matching TRBD1 or TRBD2 (5 bases each). The CDR3 sequence is 17 residues long. CDR1 and CDR2 from the germline V gene are SGHRS and YFSETQ. The ends were cut back, 0 bases at V and 8 bases at J, with 22 bases in the middle. CDR3 region: CASSLVGSTNIGGTQYF. The CDR3 nucleotides read TGCGCCAGCAGCTTGGTCGGGTCAACCAACATTGGGGGTACGCAGTATTTT.

The chain has TRBV7-9 and TRBJ2-7; D is perhaps TRBD1 or TRBD2 (6 bases each). The CDR3 has 14 residues. V was pared by 5 bases and J by 6 bases, with 17 bases between. The germline gives CDR1 SEHNR, CDR2 FQNEAQ (reference sequence). CDR3 bases: TGTGCCAGCAGCCGCCATCTACAGGGAGGCGAGCAGTACTTC. Protein product: CASSRHLQGGEQYF.

CDR3 bases: TGCAGTGCTCCGGCGGGCGAGAACAATCAGCCCCAGCATTTT. Residues: CSAPAGENNQPQHF. The V call is TRBV20-1, the J call TRBJ1-5; D gene unclear. This CDR3 has 14 amino acids. In germline, CDR1 is DFQATT, CDR2 SNEGSKA (reference sequence). V gave up 5 bases and J gave up 3 bases, with 14 bases separating them.

This clonotype was counted once. The CDR3 here is CAWNAGIGDGKLFF. CDR3 DNA sequence: TGTGCCTGGAACGCCGGGATAGGCGACGGAAAACTGTTTTTT. J is TRBJ1-4 and V is TRBV30; D unclear. The CDR3 is 14 amino acids. Germline loops: CDR1 GTSNPN, CDR2 SVGIG (reference sequence). V lost 4 bases and J lost 10, with 19 bases in between.

The V call is TRBV14, the J call TRBJ2-4, with D perhaps matching TRBD1 (5 bases). The germline CDR1 and CDR2 sequences are SGHDN and FVKESK. The germline V and J ends were trimmed by 3 bases and 0 bases, with 12 bases remaining between them. CDR3 length equals 16 residues. CDR3 sequence reads: CASSQGLPIAKNIQYF. The CDR3 nucleotides are TGTGCCAGCAGCCAGGGGCTACCTATAGCCAAAAACATTCAGTACTTC.

The chain carries TRBV3-1 and TRBJ2-7, with 7 bases that match TRBD2. The CDR3 is made up of 16 amino acids. J lost 1 base, V lost 1 base, and 7 bases had no gene match. Germline CDR1 and CDR2: LGHDT and YNNKEL (reference sequence). The CDR3 spells CASSQVGRAVSYEQYF. The DNA of the CDR3 is TGTGCCAGCAGCCAAGTTGGGAGGGCCGTTTCCTACGAGCAGTACTTC.

The chain recombines TRBV28 with TRBJ2-2; D ambiguous. This CDR3 spans 13 amino acids. CDR1 and CDR2 (germline): MDHEN, SYDVKM. V was shortened by 6 bases and J by 3 bases, with 8 bases between the two germline ends. DNA of the CDR3: TGTGCCAGCAGCCCTAGTTACACCGGGGAGCTGTTTTTT. Protein sequence: CASSPSYTGELFF.

The rearrangement links TRBV9 to TRBJ2-1; D is perhaps TRBD1 or TRBD2 (6 bases each). The germline V gene has CDR1 SGDLS and CDR2 YYNGEE. Trimming pared 1 base from V and 4 bases from J, leaving 21 bases between. The CDR3 has 18 residues. CDR3 DNA: TGTGCCAGCAGCGTAAGTTTGGGGGGCAAATCACAATACAATGAGCAGTTCTTC. It yields the protein CASSVSLGGKSQYNEQFF. The full variable domain, with the rest looked up from reference TRBV9 and TRBJ2-1, is DSGVTQTPKHLITATGQRVTLRCSPRSGDLSVYWYQQSLDQGLQFLIQYYNGEERAKGNILERFSAQQFPDLHSELNLSSLELGDSALYFCASSVSLGGKSQYNEQFFGPGTRLTVL.

The genes are TRBV29-1 and TRBJ2-1; perhaps D is TRBD1 or TRBD2 (6 bases each). The germline V gene has CDR1 SQVTM and CDR2 ANQGSEA. Between the trimmed V and J ends, which lost 0 bases and 7 bases, there was a span of 10 bases. The CDR3 length is 13 residues. As DNA, the CDR3 is TGCAGCGTTGAAGATAGGGGGGAGAATGAGCAGTTCTTC. As protein: CSVEDRGENEQFF.

The count of this clonotype is one. The chain has TRBV25-1 and TRBJ1-2; possible D gene TRBD1, 5 bases. The CDR3 has 15 residues. The germline V and J ends were trimmed by 3 bases and 6 bases, with 17 bases remaining between them. The germline V gene has CDR1 MGHDK and CDR2 SYGVNS. CDR3 region: CASSDLMGRAHGYTF. In DNA form, the CDR3 reads TGTGCCAGCAGTGACCTCATGGGGCGGGCCCATGGCTACACCTTC.

The CDR3 nucleotides are TGTGCCAGCAGCCAAGGCTGGGCAGGGGGGAACTATGGCTACACCTTC. Its translation is CASSQGWAGGNYGYTF. The chain links TRBV3-1 to TRBJ1-2, with 7 bases fitting TRBD1. Germline V CDR1 and CDR2: LGHDT, YNNKEL (reference sequence). J lost 2 bases, V lost 1 base, and 7 bases had no gene match. This CDR3 is built from 16 residues.

The rearrangement links TRBV12-3 or TRBV12-4 to TRBJ2-3; D is perhaps TRBD2 (7 bases). CDR3 size: 15 residues. Deletions cut 5 bases from V and 0 bases from J, with 12 bases between. CDR3 sequence (DNA): TGTGCCAGCAGTCCGCGGGGGCTAAGCACAGATACGCAGTATTTT. Amino acids: CASSPRGLSTDTQYF.

The chain combines TRBV12-3 or TRBV12-4 with TRBJ2-7, with D perhaps TRBD2 (5 bases). V lost 2 bases and J lost 4, with 15 bases in between. This CDR3 is 15 amino acids long. The CDR3 region has the DNA TGTGCCAGCAGTTTAAGGCATTTCGGAGGTTACGAGCAGTACTTC. It yields the protein CASSLRHFGGYEQYF.

The chain employs TRBV11-2 and TRBJ2-2; 8 bases are a match to TRBD1. This CDR3 region has 14 residues. After removal of 3 bases from V and 6 bases from J, the junction contained 3 bases not matched to a gene. Germline V gene sequence: CDR1 SGHAT, CDR2 FQNNGV. The CDR3 DNA follows: TGTGCCAGCAGCTTGATGACAGGGGCCGGGGAGCTGTTTTTT. Translation: CASSLMTGAGELFF.

The chain employs TRBV25-1 and TRBJ2-1; TRBD2 matches 7 bases. This CDR3 contains 15 residues. Trimming cost V 1 base and J 9 bases; bases outside gene matches: 9. Germline values: CDR1 MGHDK, CDR2 SYGVNS. The CDR3 here is CASSESLPPGGEQFF. The CDR3 DNA reads as TGTGCCAGCAGTGAATCCCTCCCCCCGGGGGGTGAGCAGTTCTTC.

This rearrangement joins TRBV4-2 to TRBJ1-5; weak D call: TRBD1 (5 bases). The length of the CDR3 is 16 residues. The germline CDR1 and CDR2 sequences are LGHNA and YNFKEQ. V was pared by 2 bases and J by 2 bases, with 13 bases between. The CDR3 region has the DNA TGTGCCAGCAGCCAAACCGGGACCTGGGGCAATCAGCCCCAGCATTTT. Its translation is CASSQTGTWGNQPQHF.

This rearrangement joins TRBV7-9 to TRBJ1-2; D not resolved. Germline CDR1 and CDR2: SEHNR and FQNEAQ (reference sequence). There are 12 residues in the CDR3. Between the trimmed V and J ends, which lost 2 bases and 7 bases, there was a span of 8 bases. CDR3 sequence reads: CASSLLTGGYTF. The CDR3 bases are TGTGCCAGCAGCTTATTAACGGGTGGCTACACCTTC.